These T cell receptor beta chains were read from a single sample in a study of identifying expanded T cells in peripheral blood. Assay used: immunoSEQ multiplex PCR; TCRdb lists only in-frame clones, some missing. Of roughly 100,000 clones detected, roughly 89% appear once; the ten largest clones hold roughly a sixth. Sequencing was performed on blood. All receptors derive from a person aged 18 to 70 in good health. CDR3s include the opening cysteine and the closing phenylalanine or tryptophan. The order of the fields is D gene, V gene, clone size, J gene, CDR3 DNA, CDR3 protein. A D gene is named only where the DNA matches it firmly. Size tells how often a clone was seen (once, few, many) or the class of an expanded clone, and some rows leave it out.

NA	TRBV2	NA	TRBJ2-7	TGTGCCAGCATTGGGTCCGAGCAGTACTTC	CASIGSEQYF
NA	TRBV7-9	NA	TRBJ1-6	TGTGCCAGCAGCTTAGGGGACTCGACCTCACCCCTCCACTTT	CASSLGDSTSPLHF
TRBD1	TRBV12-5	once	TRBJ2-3	TGTGCTAGTGCCATGGGGACAGGGAACACAGATACGCAGTATTTT	CASAMGTGNTDTQYF
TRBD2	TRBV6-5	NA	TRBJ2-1	TGTGCCAGCAGTTCCGGGACTAGCCAAGGCTACAATGAGCAGTTCTTC	CASSSGTSQGYNEQFF
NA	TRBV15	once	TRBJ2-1	TGTGCCACCAGCAGAGATCGTCAGGGAGGCGGCAATGAGCAGTTCTTC	CATSRDRQGGGNEQFF
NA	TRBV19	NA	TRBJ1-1	TGTGCCAGTAGTCCCCAGGGACCCCAGCCTGAAGCTTTCTTT	CASSPQGPQPEAFF
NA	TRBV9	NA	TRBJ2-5	TGTGCCAGCAGCGTTACTAGCCTACTGTCGGAGACCCAGTACTTC	CASSVTSLLSETQYF
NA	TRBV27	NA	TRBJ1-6	TGTGCCAGCAGTTTAATCGGGCCGGATTCACCCCTCCACTTT	CASSLIGPDSPLHF
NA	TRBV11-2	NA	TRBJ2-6	TGTGCCAGCAGCTTAAGGTCTGGGGCCAACGTCCTGACTTTC	CASSLRSGANVLTF
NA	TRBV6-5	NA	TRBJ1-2	TGTGCCACTAAATTAGGGGGGGCGGATGGCTACACCTTC	CATKLGGADGYTF
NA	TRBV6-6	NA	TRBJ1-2	TGTGCCAGCAGTGGACAGAGAGTTCCCTATGGCTACACCTTC	CASSGQRVPYGYTF
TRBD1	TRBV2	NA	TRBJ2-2	TGTGTCAGCAGTGTTGGTTGGGTCACCCAGGGGGCCGGGGAGCTGTTTTTT	CVSSVGWVTQGAGELFF
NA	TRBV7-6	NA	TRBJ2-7	TGTGCCAGCAGCTTAGTCGGGTGGGGCGACAGATCCTACGAGCAGTACTTC	CASSLVGWGDRSYEQYF
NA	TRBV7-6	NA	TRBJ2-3	TGTGCCAGCAGCGGAGTCACAGATACGCAGTATTTT	CASSGVTDTQYF
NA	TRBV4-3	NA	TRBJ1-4	TGCGCCAGCAGCCAAGGGGGGACCGTGGGAGGAAAACTGTTTTTT	CASSQGGTVGGKLFF
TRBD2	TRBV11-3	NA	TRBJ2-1	TGTGCCAGCAGCTTAGTTTCGGGGGGGCCGGGAAATGAGCAGTTCTTC	CASSLVSGGPGNEQFF
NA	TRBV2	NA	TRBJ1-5	TGTGCCAGCAAGATTGGAAGGAATAGCAATCAGCCCCAGCATTTT	CASKIGRNSNQPQHF
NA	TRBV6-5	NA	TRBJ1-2	TGTGCCAGCAGTGCCAATGGCTACACCTTC	CASSANGYTF
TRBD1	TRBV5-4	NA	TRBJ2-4	TGTGCCAGCAGTCCAAGACAGGGGGCGAAAAACATTCAGTACTTC	CASSPRQGAKNIQYF
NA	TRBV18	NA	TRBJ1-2	TGTGCCAGCTCACCAAACAAACAGGGATACCATCGCGGCTACACCTTC	CASSPNKQGYHRGYTF
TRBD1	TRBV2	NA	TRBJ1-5	TGTGCCAGTAGGGACAGGGGACGCAATCAGCCCCAGCATTTT	CASRDRGRNQPQHF
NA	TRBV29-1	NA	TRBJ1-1	TGCAGCGCTACGAGGGTGAACACTGAAGCTTTCTTT	CSATRVNTEAFF
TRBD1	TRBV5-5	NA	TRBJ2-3	TGTGCCAGCAGCCCCCGGACAGGGGGCTCAGATACGCAGTATTTT	CASSPRTGGSDTQYF
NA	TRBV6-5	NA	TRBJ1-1	TGTGCCAGCAGTTACAAGGGGGGAAACACTGAAGCTTTCTTT	CASSYKGGNTEAFF
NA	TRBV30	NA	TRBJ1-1	TGTGCCTGGAGTGTACAGGGCGGGCTCCGGGAAGCTTTCTTT	CAWSVQGGLREAFF
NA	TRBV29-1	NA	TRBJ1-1	TGCAGCGTTGTGGGCGGGTGGGGCATGAACACTGAAGCTTTCTTT	CSVVGGWGMNTEAFF
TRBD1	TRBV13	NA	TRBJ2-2	TGTGCCAGCAGGGGACCGGGACAGGGGCCGGTCGACGGGGAGCTGTTTTTT	CASRGPGQGPVDGELFF
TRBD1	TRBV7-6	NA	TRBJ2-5	TGTGCCAGCAGCGCGACGGACAGGGGAGCGGAGACCCAGTACTTC	CASSATDRGAETQYF
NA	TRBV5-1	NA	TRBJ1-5	TGCGCCAGCAGCAAGGACTATAGCAATCAGCCCCAGCATTTT	CASSKDYSNQPQHF
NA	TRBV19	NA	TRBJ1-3	TGTGCCAGTAGTATAGATCGCAGCGGAACCCGTGGAAACACCATATATTTT	CASSIDRSGTRGNTIYF
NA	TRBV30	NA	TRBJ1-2	TGTGCCTGGAGTGGGCTTTTGCAGGGAAGCTATGGCTACACCTTC	CAWSGLLQGSYGYTF
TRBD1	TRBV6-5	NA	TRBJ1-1	TGTGCCAGCAGTTACACCGTGGACAGGGGAACTTTCTTT	CASSYTVDRGTFF
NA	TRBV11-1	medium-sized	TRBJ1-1	TGTGCCAGCAGCTCGGGCGGGGCCCCGTTCACTAAAGCTTTCTTT	CASSSGGAPFTKAFF
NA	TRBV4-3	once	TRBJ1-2	TGCGCCAGCAGCCAAGATCTGGGTTTTAACTATGGCTACACCTTC	CASSQDLGFNYGYTF
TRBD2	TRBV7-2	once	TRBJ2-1	TGTGCCAGCAGCTTAGCGCGTCTAGCGGGGGGGTCTGAGCAGTTCTTC	CASSLARLAGGSEQFF
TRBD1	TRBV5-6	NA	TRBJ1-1	TGTGCCAGCAGCTCCGGGACAGCTATTGAAGCTTTCTTT	CASSSGTAIEAFF
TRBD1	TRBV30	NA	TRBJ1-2	TGTGCCTGGACGACAGGGGTTGGCGGCTACACCTTC	CAWTTGVGGYTF
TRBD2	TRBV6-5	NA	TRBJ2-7	TGTGCCAGCAGTTACGGGACTAGCTTCGAGCAGTACTTC	CASSYGTSFEQYF
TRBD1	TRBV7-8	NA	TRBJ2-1	TGTGCCAGCAGCTTCCTACAGGGGATTATATACAATGAGCAGTTCTTC	CASSFLQGIIYNEQFF
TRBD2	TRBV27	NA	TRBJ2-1	TGTGCCAGCAGTTCTCGAGCGGGGGGCGGGAATGAGCAGTTCTTC	CASSSRAGGGNEQFF
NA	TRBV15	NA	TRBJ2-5	TGTGCCACCAGCGGAGGGATCGAAGAGACCCAGTACTTC	CATSGGIEETQYF
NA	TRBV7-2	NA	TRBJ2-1	TGTGCCAGCTCGACCGGGACTTCGCAGTTCTTC	CASSTGTSQFF
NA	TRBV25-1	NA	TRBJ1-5	TGTGCCAGCAACGCCGAGGGCCAGCCCCAGCATTTT	CASNAEGQPQHF
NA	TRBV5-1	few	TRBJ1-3	TGCGCCAGCAGCTCGGCCGCTGGAAACACCATATATTTT	CASSSAAGNTIYF
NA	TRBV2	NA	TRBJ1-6	TGTGCCAGCAAATTAAGCTCCTATAATTCACCCCTCCACTTT	CASKLSSYNSPLHF
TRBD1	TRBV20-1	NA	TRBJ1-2	TGCAGTGTTACAGGGGTGTCTGGCTACACCTTC	CSVTGVSGYTF
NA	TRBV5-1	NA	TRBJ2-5	TGCGCCAGCAGCCCCGTTTCTCCAGTACAAGAGACCCAGTACTTC	CASSPVSPVQETQYF